This TCR beta chain was found in a study of T cells in Graves' hyperthyroidism and ophthalmopathy. The CDR3 has 20 residues. The germline V gene encodes CDR1 MDHEN and CDR2 SYDVKM. Trimming took off 5 bases at V and 0 bases at J, with 26 bases between the two ends. Comments on this clonotype: Being one base from a much bigger clone, this may be a read error.

Patients aged 18 to 65 had newly diagnosed hyperthyroidism lasting under 2 months. The PBMCs studied were ones that came from 10 ml fresh peripheral blood. The source material, RNA transcripts, was used to amplify TCR beta CDR3 regions. HTBI primers were used for first-round RT-PCR of the TCR CDR3. MiXCR, applied by TCRdb to the multiplex PCR reads, yields one record per CDR3 protein. In the table there are about 590,000 distinct CDR3 sequences, 15% to 19% of which are singletons. The rearrangement uses TRBV28 and TRBJ1-5, with a weak D call TRBD1 (6 bases). This receptor was identified in a woman under 40 with Graves' hyperthyroidism. The sequencing input was blood. CDR3 in amino acids: CASSLRGGTRFLDSNQPQHF. The CDR3 DNA reads TGTGCCAGCAGTCTCCGGGGGGGGACACGATTTCTGGATAGCAATCAGCCCCAGCATTTT.